The text below deals with one T cell receptor (beta chain). The entry originates in a study of blood T cell repertoires in COVID-19. Study background: Some COVID-19 samples were acute and others convalescent; all came from the United States, Italy and Spain. PBMCs, B-cell-depleted T cells, or T cells were the source of the cDNA or gDNA that made up the material.

In the original processing: From reference gene primer amplification, estimates of nucleated cell counts were derived. Data came from immunoSEQ multiplex PCR; TCRdb stores just in-frame clones and leaves some out. The V and J calls and clone size are taken from that table; D and trimming were inferred from the DNA. Of fewer than 75,000 clones listed, roughly 89% are singletons. V gave up 5 bases and J gave up 0 bases, with 19 bases separating them. Germline V gene lookup returns CDR1 SEHNR and CDR2 FQNEAQ (reference sequence). This CDR3 contains 18 residues. The sequence was obtained from a man in his 60s with acute or convalescent COVID-19. The specimen sequenced was peripheral blood. The rearrangement joins TRBV7-9 to TRBJ1-4; D perhaps matches TRBD1 (6 bases). In DNA form, the CDR3 reads TGTGCCAGCAGCCCCCGTCCGACAGGAGAAGCAACTAATGAAAAACTGTTTTTT. It is translated as CASSPRPTGEATNEKLFF.